This T cell receptor beta chain was identified in a study of cytomegalovirus exposure and HLA in healthy donors. With respect to this clone: Its antigen is still unknown.

Broader study findings: Sequencing depth across donors, presence/absence analyses assumed, was roughly uniform. A later analysis appeared to link common viral pathogens to several of the most significant clusters.

This PCR relied on a set of 60 Vbeta primers and 13 Jbeta primers. TCRdb's copy holds only in-frame clones and misses some; the assay was immunoSEQ multiplex PCR. The listing contains 77,000 or so clones. The germline V and J ends were trimmed by 3 bases and 0 bases, with 9 bases remaining between them. CDR1 is SGHAT, CDR2 FQNNGV, per germline. The CDR3 length is 14 residues. This TCR derives from a man aged 30 to 45 in good health and CMV-seronegative. Sequenced input: PBMCs. The chain carries TRBV11-2 and TRBJ2-7; the D is unclear. CDR3 loop: CASSFEVRSYEQYF. CDR3 coding DNA: TGTGCCAGCAGCTTCGAGGTCCGCTCCTACGAGCAGTACTTC.